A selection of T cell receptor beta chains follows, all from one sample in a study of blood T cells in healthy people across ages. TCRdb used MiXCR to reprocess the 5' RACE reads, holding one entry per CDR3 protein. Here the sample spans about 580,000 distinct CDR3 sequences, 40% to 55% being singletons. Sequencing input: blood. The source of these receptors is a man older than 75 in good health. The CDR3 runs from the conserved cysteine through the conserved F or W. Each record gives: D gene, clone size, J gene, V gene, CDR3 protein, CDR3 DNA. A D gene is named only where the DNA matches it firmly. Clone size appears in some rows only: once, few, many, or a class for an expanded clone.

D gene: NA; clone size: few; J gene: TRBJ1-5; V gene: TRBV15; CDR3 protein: CATSRPRATSNQPQHF; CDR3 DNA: TGTGCCACCAGCAGGCCCAGGGCTACCAGCAATCAGCCCCAGCATTTT
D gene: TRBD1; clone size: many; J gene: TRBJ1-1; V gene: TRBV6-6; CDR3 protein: CASSTDRDTEAFF; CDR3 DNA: TGTGCCAGCAGCACGGACAGGGACACTGAAGCTTTCTTT
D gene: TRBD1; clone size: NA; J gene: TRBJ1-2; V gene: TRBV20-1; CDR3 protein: CSAANPTTGRGYTF; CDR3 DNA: TGCAGTGCCGCAAACCCCACGACAGGGAGGGGCTACACCTTC
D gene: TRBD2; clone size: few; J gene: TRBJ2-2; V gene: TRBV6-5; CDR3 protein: CASSGGVHTGELFF; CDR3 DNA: TGTGCCTCCTCGGGGGGGGTACACACCGGGGAGCTGTTTTTT
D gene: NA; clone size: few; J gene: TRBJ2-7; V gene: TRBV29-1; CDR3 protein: CSASRGTNEQYF; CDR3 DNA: TGCAGCGCGTCACGAGGGACCAACGAGCAGTACTTC
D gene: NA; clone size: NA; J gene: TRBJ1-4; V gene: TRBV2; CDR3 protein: CASRDGDRGNEKLFF; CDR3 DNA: TGTGCCAGCAGAGACGGGGACCGAGGAAATGAAAAACTGTTTTTT
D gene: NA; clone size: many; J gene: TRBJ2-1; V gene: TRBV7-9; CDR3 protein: CASSLAGPSSYNEQFF; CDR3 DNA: TGTGCCAGCAGCTTAGCTGGCCCAAGCTCCTACAATGAGCAGTTCTTC
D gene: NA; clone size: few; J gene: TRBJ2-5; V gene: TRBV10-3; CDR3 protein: CAIGFPQETQYF; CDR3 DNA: TGTGCCATCGGCTTCCCACAAGAGACCCAGTACTTC
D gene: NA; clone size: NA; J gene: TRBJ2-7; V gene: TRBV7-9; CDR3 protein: CASSAATWGEQYF; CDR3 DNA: TGTGCCAGCAGCGCCGCAACATGGGGCGAGCAGTACTTC
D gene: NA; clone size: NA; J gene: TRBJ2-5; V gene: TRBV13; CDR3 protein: CASSTKTYYQETQYF; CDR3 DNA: TGTGCCAGCAGCACCAAGACGTATTACCAAGAGACCCAGTACTTC
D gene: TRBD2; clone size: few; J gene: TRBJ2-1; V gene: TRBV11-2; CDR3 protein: CASSFGLAGGYNEQFF; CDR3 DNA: TGTGCCAGCAGCTTTGGGCTAGCGGGAGGTTACAATGAGCAGTTCTTC
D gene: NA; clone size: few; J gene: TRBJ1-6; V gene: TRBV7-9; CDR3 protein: CASSLGFMGSPLHF; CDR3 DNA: TGTGCCAGCAGCTTAGGCTTCATGGGGTCACCCCTCCACTTT
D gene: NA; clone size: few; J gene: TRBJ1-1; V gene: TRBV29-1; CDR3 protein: CSVVRTMGLEAFF; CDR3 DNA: TGCAGCGTTGTTAGGACAATGGGCCTCGAAGCTTTCTTT
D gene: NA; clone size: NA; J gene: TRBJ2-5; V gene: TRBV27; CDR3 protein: CASSLRVETETQYF; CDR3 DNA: TGTGCCAGCAGTTTAAGGGTGGAGACGGAGACCCAGTACTTC
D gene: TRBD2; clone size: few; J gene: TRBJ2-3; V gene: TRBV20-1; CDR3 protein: CSAGTTTDTQYF; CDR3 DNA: TGCAGTGCAGGGACTACCACAGATACGCAGTATTTT
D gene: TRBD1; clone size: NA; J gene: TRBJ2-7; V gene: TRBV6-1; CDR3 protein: CASSGRTGTYEQYF; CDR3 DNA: TGTGCCAGCAGTGGGAGGACAGGAACCTACGAGCAGTACTTC
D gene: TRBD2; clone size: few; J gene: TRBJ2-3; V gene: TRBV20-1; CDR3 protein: CSAGRDTQYF; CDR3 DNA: TGCAGTGCCGGGAGGGATACGCAGTATTTT
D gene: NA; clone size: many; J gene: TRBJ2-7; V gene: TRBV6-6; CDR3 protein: CASSYSTPGGGSYEQYF; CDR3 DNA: TGTGCCAGCAGTTACTCTACTCCCGGGGGAGGCAGCTACGAGCAGTACTTC
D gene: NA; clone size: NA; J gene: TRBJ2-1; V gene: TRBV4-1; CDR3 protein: CASSPPLRGPNNEQFF; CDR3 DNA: TGCGCCAGCAGCCCACCTTTACGGGGACCAAACAATGAGCAGTTCTTC
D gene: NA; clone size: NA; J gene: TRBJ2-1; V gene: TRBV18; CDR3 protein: CASSQAGPQTTYNEQFF; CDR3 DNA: TGTGCCAGCTCCCAGGCAGGGCCCCAAACGACCTACAATGAGCAGTTCTTC
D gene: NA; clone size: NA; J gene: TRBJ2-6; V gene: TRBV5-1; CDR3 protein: CASSFLQAQAGANVLTF; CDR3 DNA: TGCGCCAGCAGCTTCTTGCAGGCGCAGGCTGGGGCCAACGTCCTGACTTTC